These 11 T cell receptor beta chains were sequenced from one sample in a study of T cell repertoires in cytomegalovirus infection (dated by TCRdb to about 2019). The treatment or condition label for this specimen denotes: in vitro stimulation with specific CMV peptide epitopes to enrich CMV-specific T cells. No antigen is known for these receptors. These reads were obtained on an Illumina HiSeq 1500. TCRdb applied fastp at Q25 and MiXCR to the public reads, then kept only in-frame beta chains. Every CDR3 protein is listed once, alongside the most common genes and DNA of its rows. The sample profile shows 360,000 or so distinct CDR3 sequences; nearly 35% of them were found once. Approximately 13% of the sample goes to the ten largest clones. Sequenced here: cultured PBMCs, sampled from culture after CMV antigen stimulation. Receptors were obtained from a human donor in good health (CMV status not recorded). Some clones in this sample may be carry-over from other donors' samples.

J is TRBJ1-5 and V is TRBV12-3 or TRBV12-4; D is unresolved. V was clipped by 4 bases and J by 4 bases, with 8 bases between them. This CDR3 comprises 13 residues. Here the CDR3 reads CASSSDLNQPQHF. CDR3 nucleotides: TGTGCCAGCAGTTCGGATCTAAATCAGCCCCAGCATTTT.

The rearrangement uses TRBV2 and TRBJ2-7; 9 nucleotides align to TRBD2. The length of the CDR3 is 15 residues. V was pared by 5 bases and J by 7 bases, with 12 bases of the junction left unmatched. The germline gives CDR1 SNHLY, CDR2 FYNNEI. The CDR3 spells CASSSRAGGGGEQYF. The CDR3 bases are TGTGCCAGCAGTTCGCGGGCGGGGGGGGGAGGAGAGCAGTACTTC. Based on the CDR3 plus reference TRBV2 and TRBJ2-7, the full variable domain is EPEVTQTPSHQVTQMGQEVILRCVPISNHLYFYWYRQILGQKVEFLVSFYNNEISEKSEIFDDQFSVERPDGSNFTLKIRSTKLEDSAMYFCASSSRAGGGGEQYFGPGTRLTVT.

The gene calls are TRBV24-1 and TRBJ2-1, with TRBD2 matching 11 bases. This CDR3 comprises 16 residues. The germline CDR1 and CDR2 sequences are KGHDR and SFDVKD. V was pared by 3 bases and J by 3 bases, with 3 bases of the junction left unmatched. The CDR3 bases are TGTGCCACCAGTGATGCCCTAGCGGGAGGCTACAATGAGCAGTTCTTC. The encoded protein is CATSDALAGGYNEQFF.

This clonotype was seen only a few times. This rearrangement joins TRBV12-5 to TRBJ1-3, with D possibly TRBD1 on 6 matching bases. The germline V gene has CDR1 LGHNT and CDR2 FRNRAP. V lost 4 bases and J 4 bases, leaving 11 bases between the germline ends. This CDR3 has 14 residues. CDR3 DNA sequence: TGTGCTAGTGGTTCCTCCAGGGGAGGAAACACCATATATTTT. Amino acid sequence: CASGSSRGGNTIYF.

The gene calls are TRBV6-8 and TRBJ1-3; D possibly corresponds to TRBD1 (6 bases). CDR1 and CDR2 from the germline V gene are MNHGY and SAAAGT. The CDR3 consists of 16 residues. V was trimmed by 5 bases and J by 0 bases, leaving 14 bases between them. CDR3 bases: TGTGCCAGCAGTCTAACAGGGACTATCTCTGGAAACACCATATATTTT. Its translation: CASSLTGTISGNTIYF.

This sequence joins TRBV13 and TRBJ2-1; 7 positions match TRBD1. There are 13 residues in the CDR3. From germline, CDR1 is PRHDT and CDR2 FYEKMQ (reference sequence). Losses at the gene ends were 6 bases for V and 5 bases for J; bases not matched to a gene: 4. In DNA, the CDR3 is TGTGCCAGCAGACAGACAGGGAACAATGAGCAGTTCTTC. Its translation: CASRQTGNNEQFF. Together with reference TRBV13 and TRBJ2-1, the CDR3 gives the full variable domain: AAGVIQSPRHLIKEKRETATLKCYPIPRHDTVYWYQQGPGQDPQFLISFYEKMQSDKGSIPDRFSAQQFSDYHSELNMSSLELGDSALYFCASRQTGNNEQFFGPGTRLTVL.

The gene calls are TRBV7-2 and TRBJ2-7; 14 nucleotides line up with TRBD2. The CDR3 has 14 residues. The V gene end was trimmed by 5 bases and the J gene end by 5 bases; junction bases not matched to a gene: 2. The germline V gene encodes CDR1 SGHTA and CDR2 FQGNSA. DNA of the CDR3: TGTGCCAGCAGCCAGGGACTAGCGGGAGACGAGCAGTACTTC. Amino acids: CASSQGLAGDEQYF.

This clonotype was counted between two and nine times. The chain is built from TRBV12-3 or TRBV12-4 and TRBJ2-3; D possibly uses TRBD1 or TRBD2 (5 bases each). Trimming removed 3 bases from V and 8 bases from J, with 21 bases in between. The length of the CDR3 is 16 residues. The DNA of the CDR3 is TGTGCCAGCAGTTTGGACCCGGGACGACTTTCCGGTACGCAGTATTTT. Its protein product is CASSLDPGRLSGTQYF.

CDR3 sequence reads: CASSPTSDRHEQYF. CDR3 in DNA: TGTGCCAGCAGCCCCACCTCTGACCGCCACGAGCAGTACTTC. The chain links TRBV9 to TRBJ2-7; the D is unclear. The CDR3 sequence is 14 residues long. Germline V gene lookup returns CDR1 SGDLS and CDR2 YYNGEE. Trimming removed 4 bases at V and 5 bases at J, with 16 bases between.

The chain combines TRBV24-1 with TRBJ1-5; D not resolved. Germline V CDR1 and CDR2: KGHDR, SFDVKD. This CDR3 has 12 amino acids. V lost 10 bases and J lost 4, with 10 bases in between. The CDR3 spells CATSRGNQPQHF. The CDR3 bases are TGTGCCACTTCACGCGGGAATCAGCCCCAGCATTTT.

V and J are TRBV7-9 and TRBJ2-3; 8 nucleotides match TRBD1. CDR3 size: 15 residues. V was clipped by 4 bases and J by 3 bases; unmatched bases: 6. Germline V gene sequence: CDR1 SEHNR, CDR2 FQNEAQ (reference sequence). The CDR3 bases are TGTGCCAGCAGCTCCTGGACAGGGCCAACAGATACGCAGTATTTT. Protein: CASSSWTGPTDTQYF.